This record concerns one TCR beta chain sequence. The germline V gene encodes CDR1 SGHTA and CDR2 FQGNSA. This CDR3 has 15 amino acids. Trimming pared 4 bases from V and 0 bases from J, leaving 10 bases between. Data came from immunoSEQ multiplex PCR; TCRdb stores just in-frame clones and leaves some out. The profile shows about 130,000 clones, 88% of them singletons. This entry comes from a study of T cell responses to AZD1222 COVID-19 vaccine. This chain links TRBV7-2 with TRBJ1-3; D is perhaps TRBD1 (6 bases). Sequencing was performed on peripheral blood, taken on day 0 of AZD1222 vaccination. The source is an adult in good health. CDR3 protein: CASSSTGFSGNTIYF. The CDR3 DNA reads TGTGCCAGCAGCTCAACAGGGTTCTCTGGAAACACCATATATTTT. The whole variable domain, filled in from reference TRBV7-2 and TRBJ1-3, reads GAGVSQSPSNKVTEKGKDVELRCDPISGHTALYWYRQSLGQGLEFLIYFQGNSAPDKSGLPSDRFSAERTGGSVSTLTIQRTQQEDSAVYLCASSSTGFSGNTIYFGEGSWLTVV.